This T cell receptor beta chain was captured by sequencing in a study of technical replicates of blood from a few donors. The V gene's germline CDR1 is GTSNPN and CDR2 SVGIG (reference sequence). V lost 3 bases, J lost 6 bases, and 8 bases lay in between. This CDR3 contains 12 residues. Sequencing was performed with immunoSEQ multiplex PCR; in TCRdb, only in-frame clones are kept and a portion is missing. The table lists about 89,000 clones, 90% to 95% of them singletons. The sample taken for sequencing was T cells isolated from PBMCs. This receptor was taken from a human donor in good health. This rearrangement joins TRBV30 to TRBJ2-2, with D possibly TRBD2 on 5 matching bases. The CDR3 loop reads CAWRRGPGELFF. The CDR3 bases are TGTGCCTGGAGACGCGGGCCCGGGGAGCTGTTTTTT.